This TCR beta chain was sequenced in a study of blood T cell repertoires in COVID-19. On the study more broadly: There were acute and convalescent COVID-19 samples, and they came from the United States, Italy and Spain. From T cells, B-cell-depleted T cells, or PBMCs came the material, which was cDNA or gDNA.

The authors' processing: From reference gene primer amplification, estimates of nucleated cell counts were derived. Assay: immunoSEQ multiplex PCR; the TCRdb copy retains only in-frame clones and omits some. V and J calls and clone size are copied from that table; D and trimming were computed from the DNA. The sample has around 220,000 clones; about 91% are singletons. This CDR3 has 13 residues. Germline V lookup: CDR1 SGHAT, CDR2 FQNNGV. Trimming removed 4 bases at V and 8 bases at J, with 9 bases between. The chain uses TRBV11-2 and TRBJ1-6; perhaps TRBD1 as D (6 bases). The sequence came from a man between 18 and 35 years old with active or convalescent COVID-19. The sample was peripheral blood. The DNA for the CDR3 is TGTGCCAGCAGCTCTTGGACAGATTCACCCCTCCACTTT. It encodes CASSSWTDSPLHF.